This T cell receptor beta chain was profiled in a study of shared clonotypes between healthy human individuals. The study, taken as a whole, reports: When compared with the clonotypes that were shared by all four sorted-subset donors, the non-shared clonotypes turned out to have lower generation probabilities. Memory subsets had estimated richness that was generally smaller than that of naive subsets.

Notes on this clone: Its antigen is unknown.

Selected positively for CCR7 and CD45RO-negative, naive CD8 cells excluded terminally differentiated effector memory CD45RA+ cells. The run depth of the assay was deep. This table comes from immunoSEQ multiplex PCR, and its TCRdb copy is limited to in-frame clones, with some not included. The sample shows 2 million or so clones, 85% to 95% of them seen only once. The origin of this receptor is a man between 18 and 35 years old in good health. The material sequenced was naive CD8+ T cells sorted from blood.

CDR3 sequence: CASSDGGSAGELFF. CDR3 DNA: TGCGCCAGCAGTGATGGGGGGAGTGCCGGGGAGCTGTTTTTT. This chain joins TRBV10-2 and TRBJ2-2; a possible D gene is TRBD2 (6 bases). The V gene's germline CDR1 is WSHSY and CDR2 SAAADI. Trimming left V 3 bases short and J 6 bases short, with 11 bases between. The CDR3 extends over 14 amino acids.